The present T cell receptor (beta chain) was sequenced within a study of OX40 agonist ivuxolimab in advanced cancers. Germline CDR1 is SGHRS and CDR2 is YFSETQ. The CDR3 extends over 15 amino acids. Trimming stripped 4 bases from V and 4 bases from J, with 17 bases between. As regards this clone: Its antigen is as yet unknown.

The protocol was immunoSEQ multiplex PCR, while the TCRdb copy is restricted to in-frame clones and leaves out a portion. The table records about 47,000 clones, around 88% of them present only once. Study-wide results and limits: CD4+ and CD8+ blood T cells expanded clonally by week 6 at 0.1 to 3.0 mg/kg. The study found that CD8+ T cells averaged more expanded clones than CD4+.

This sequence joins TRBV5-1 and TRBJ2-5; possibly TRBD1 or TRBD2 for D (5 bases each). Material: CD4+ or CD8+ T cells sorted from blood, obtained in a trial of the OX40 agonist ivuxolimab. This TCR was sampled from an adult with an advanced solid tumor such as melanoma, head and neck, liver or kidney cancer. CDR3 coding DNA: TGCGCCAGCAGCACTACGCCGGGACGGTCAGAGACCCAGTACTTC. It encodes CASSTTPGRSETQYF.